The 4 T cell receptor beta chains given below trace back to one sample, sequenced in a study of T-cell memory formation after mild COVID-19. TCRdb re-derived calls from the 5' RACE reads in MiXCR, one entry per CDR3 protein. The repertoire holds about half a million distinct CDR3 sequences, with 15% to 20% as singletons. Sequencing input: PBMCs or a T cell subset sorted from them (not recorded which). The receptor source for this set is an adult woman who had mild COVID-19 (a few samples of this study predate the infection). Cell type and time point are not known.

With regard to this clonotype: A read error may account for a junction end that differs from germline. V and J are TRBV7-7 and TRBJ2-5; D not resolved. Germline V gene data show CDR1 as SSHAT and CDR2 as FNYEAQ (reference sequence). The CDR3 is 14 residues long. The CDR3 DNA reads TGTGCTAGCAGCCTCGGGCTAATCCCAGAGACCCAGTACTTC. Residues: CASSLGLIPETQYF.

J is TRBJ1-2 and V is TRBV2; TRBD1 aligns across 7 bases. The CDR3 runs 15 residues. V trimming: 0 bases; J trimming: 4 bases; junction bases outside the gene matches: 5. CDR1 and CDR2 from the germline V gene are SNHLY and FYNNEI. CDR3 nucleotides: TGTGCCAGCAGTGAAGCGCGACAGGGCTTCTATGGCTACACCTTC. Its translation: CASSEARQGFYGYTF.

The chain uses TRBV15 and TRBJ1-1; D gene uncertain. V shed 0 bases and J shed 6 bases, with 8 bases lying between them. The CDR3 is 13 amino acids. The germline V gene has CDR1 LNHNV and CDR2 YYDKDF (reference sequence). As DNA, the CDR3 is TGTGCCACCAGCAGAGATAAGGGTTCTGAAGCTTTCTTT. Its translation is CATSRDKGSEAFF.

This chain's CDR3 is CASSSGTGGQPQHF. The CDR3 nucleotides are TGTGCCAGCAGCTCCGGGACAGGGGGTCAGCCCCAGCATTTT. The V gene is TRBV9, the J gene TRBJ1-5, with 11 bases matching TRBD1. CDR1 and CDR2 from the germline V gene are SGDLS and YYNGEE. After removal of 4 bases from V and 6 bases from J, the junction contained 3 bases not matched to a gene. The CDR3 loop spans 14 amino acids.